This TCR beta chain was captured in a study of STAT3 mutations in large granular lymphocyte leukemia. Study outcomes and limitations: At least one immunodominant TCR beta clonotype appeared in every T-cell large granular lymphocyte leukemia patient. In some patients, a small highly pathogenic clone possibly went undetected.

Method: immunoSEQ multiplex PCR; TCRdb's copy keeps in-frame clones and lacks some. The table lists about 6,700 clones, 57% of them singletons. With 5 bases removed from V and 5 bases from J, the gap between germline ends came to 15 bases. This CDR3 comprises 15 residues. Germline CDR1 and CDR2: SEHNR and FQNEAQ (reference sequence). A remark on this clone: What it binds is not known.

Sequences were obtained from peripheral blood mononuclear cells. The TCR was taken from a boy under 18 with T-cell large granular lymphocyte leukemia. Some clones in this sample may be carry-over from other donors' samples. The chain has TRBV7-9 and TRBJ1-4; D ambiguous. The CDR3 sequence is CASSPDRTSNEKLFF. As DNA, the CDR3 is TGTGCCAGCAGCCCGGACCGGACCTCAAATGAAAAACTGTTTTTT.